The 9 T cell receptor beta chains listed next were all sequenced from one sample in a study of blood T cell repertoires in COVID-19. Sequencing was performed with immunoSEQ multiplex PCR; in TCRdb, only in-frame clones are kept and a portion is missing. The sample records 150,000 to 200,000 clones, roughly nine tenths being singletons. Sequenced: peripheral blood. The source of these receptors is a man aged 55-75 years with active or convalescent COVID-19.

CDR3 sequence: CATSVGQITDTQYF. DNA for the CDR3: TGTGCCACCAGTGTAGGACAGATCACAGATACGCAGTATTTT. V is TRBV24-1 and J is TRBJ2-3; a possible D gene is TRBD1 (6 bases). CDR3 size: 14 residues. CDR1 and CDR2 (germline): KGHDR, SFDVKD. V gave up 5 bases and J gave up 2 bases, with 10 bases separating them.

The CDR3 coding sequence is TGCGCCAGCAGTCATCACCTGACAAAAGGAAGCTATGGCTACACCTTC. Translating gives CASSHHLTKGSYGYTF. This chain joins TRBV23-1 and TRBJ1-2; no clear D gene. TRBV23-1 is filed as an ORF, its function uncertain. This CDR3 comprises 16 residues. Trimming left V 3 bases short and J 4 bases short, with 18 bases between.

The J gene is TRBJ1-5, the V gene TRBV19; possible D gene TRBD1, 5 bases. Between the trimmed V and J ends, which lost 0 bases and 6 bases, there was a span of 12 bases. This CDR3 contains 15 residues. The germline gives CDR1 LNHDA, CDR2 SQIVND (reference sequence). This CDR3 is CASSIDGGGGQPQHF. The CDR3 bases are TGTGCCAGTAGTATAGATGGCGGGGGGGGTCAGCCCCAGCATTTT.

This clone ranks as medium-sized. The chain is built from TRBV6-5 and TRBJ2-1, with 8 bases identical to TRBD1. Germline assignment: CDR1 MNHEY and CDR2 SVGAGI. V lost 2 bases to trimming and J lost 7 bases; unmatched junction nucleotides: 10. The CDR3 consists of 16 residues. CDR3 residues: CASSYIGQGNRNEQFF. The CDR3 nucleotides read TGTGCCAGCAGTTACATCGGACAGGGTAATAGAAATGAGCAGTTCTTC.

The gene calls are TRBV7-9 and TRBJ2-3, with 10 positions matching TRBD2. Unmatched junction bases numbered 20, after V lost 8 bases and J lost 6 bases. Per germline, CDR1 SEHNR and CDR2 FQNEAQ (reference sequence). The CDR3 consists of 18 residues. CDR3 sequence: CASRGLGYQRGGQDTQYF. The DNA of the CDR3 is TGTGCCAGCCGTGGTCTAGGTTATCAGCGGGGGGGCCAGGATACGCAGTATTTT.

V is TRBV21-1 and J is TRBJ1-4; TRBD1, as called in the table, went unchecked against the DNA. TRBV21-1 is a recognized pseudogene. This CDR3 is built from 18 residues. The CDR3: CASSKVLIGRQGSEKLFF. CDR3 nucleotide sequence: TGTGCCAGCAGCAAAGTATTAATTGGTCGGCAGGGGAGCGAAAAACTGTTTTTT.

V gene TRBV29-1 combines with J gene TRBJ1-5; no clear D gene. CDR3 length: 13 residues. Between the trimmed V and J ends, which lost 4 bases and 5 bases, there was a span of 12 bases. The germline V gene has CDR1 SQVTM and CDR2 ANQGSEA. CDR3 sequence: CSVAASRDQPQHF. The CDR3 DNA reads TGCAGCGTTGCCGCCTCCCGGGATCAGCCCCAGCATTTT.

This chain joins TRBV15 and TRBJ1-5; 8 bases agree with TRBD1. The germline gives CDR1 LNHNV, CDR2 YYDKDF (reference sequence). V gave up 0 bases and J gave up 4 bases; unmatched junction bases: 5. CDR3 length: 16 residues. The CDR3 DNA reads as TGTGCCACCAGCAGAGATGGACAGGGACGTAATCAGCCCCAGCATTTT. Translation gives CATSRDGQGRNQPQHF. The full variable domain, in which reference TRBV15 and TRBJ1-5 provide the parts outside the CDR3, is DAMVIQNPRYQVTQFGKPVTLSCSQTLNHNVMYWYQQKSSQAPKLLFHYYDKDFNNEADTPDNFQSRRPNTSFCFLDIRSPGLGDTAMYLCATSRDGQGRNQPQHFGDGTRLSIL.

The chain employs TRBV18 and TRBJ1-2; TRBD1 matches 7 bases. The CDR3 is 13 residues long. Germline V gives CDR1 KGHSH, CDR2 LQKENI. V lost 3 bases to trimming and J lost 8 bases; unmatched junction nucleotides: 6. For the CDR3, the DNA is TGTGCCAGCTCACCCGACAGGGAAGAAGGCTACACCTTC. Its translation: CASSPDREEGYTF.